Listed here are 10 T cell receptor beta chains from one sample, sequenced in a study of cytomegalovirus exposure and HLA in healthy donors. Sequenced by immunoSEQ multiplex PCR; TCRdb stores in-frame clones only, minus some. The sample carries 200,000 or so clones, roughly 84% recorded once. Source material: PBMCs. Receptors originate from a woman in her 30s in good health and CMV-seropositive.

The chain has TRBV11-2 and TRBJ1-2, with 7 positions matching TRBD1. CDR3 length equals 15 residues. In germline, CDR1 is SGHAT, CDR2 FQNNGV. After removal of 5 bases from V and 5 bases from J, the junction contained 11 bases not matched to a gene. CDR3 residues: CASSRGTESPYGYTF. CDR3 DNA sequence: TGTGCCAGCAGCCGGGGGACAGAAAGTCCTTATGGCTACACCTTC.

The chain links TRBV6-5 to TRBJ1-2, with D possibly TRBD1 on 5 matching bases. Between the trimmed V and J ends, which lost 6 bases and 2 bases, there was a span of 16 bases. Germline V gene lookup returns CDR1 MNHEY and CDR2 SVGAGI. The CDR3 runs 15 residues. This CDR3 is CASSPQRQINYGYTF. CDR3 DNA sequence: TGTGCCAGCAGCCCTCAGCGACAGATAAACTATGGCTACACCTTC.

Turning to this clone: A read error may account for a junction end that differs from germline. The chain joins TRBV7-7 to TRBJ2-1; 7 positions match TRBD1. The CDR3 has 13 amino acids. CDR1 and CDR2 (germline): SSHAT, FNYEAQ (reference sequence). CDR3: CASSLGTVNEQFF. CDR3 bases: TGTGCTAGCAGCTTAGGGACAGTCAATGAGCAGTTCTTC.

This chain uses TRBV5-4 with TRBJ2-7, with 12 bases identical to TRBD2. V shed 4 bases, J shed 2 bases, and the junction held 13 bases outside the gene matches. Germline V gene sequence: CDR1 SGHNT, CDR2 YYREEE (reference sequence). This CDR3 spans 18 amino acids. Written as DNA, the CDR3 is TGTGCCAGCAGCGATAGAACTAGCGGGAGGACCCCTACCTACGAGCAGTACTTC. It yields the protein CASSDRTSGRTPTYEQYF.

CDR3 protein: CASSDGQNTGELFF. CDR3 nucleotide sequence: TGTGCCAGCAGCGACGGACAAAACACCGGGGAGCTGTTTTTT. This rearrangement joins TRBV2 to TRBJ2-2; possibly TRBD1 for D (5 bases). Trimming removed 6 bases at V and 2 bases at J, with 10 bases between. Germline lookup yields CDR1 SNHLY and CDR2 FYNNEI. CDR3 size: 14 residues.

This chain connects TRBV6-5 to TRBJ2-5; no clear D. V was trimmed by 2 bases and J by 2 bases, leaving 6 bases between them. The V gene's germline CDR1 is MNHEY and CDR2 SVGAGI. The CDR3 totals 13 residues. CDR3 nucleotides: TGTGCCAGCAGTTACGGCCGTCAAGAGACCCAGTACTTC. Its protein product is CASSYGRQETQYF.

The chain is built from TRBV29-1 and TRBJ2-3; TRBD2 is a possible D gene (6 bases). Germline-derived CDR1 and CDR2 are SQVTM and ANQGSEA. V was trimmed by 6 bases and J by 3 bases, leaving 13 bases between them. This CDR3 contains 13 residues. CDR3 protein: CSVSGAGTDTQYF. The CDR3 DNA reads TGCAGCGTATCGGGAGCAGGGACAGATACGCAGTATTTT.

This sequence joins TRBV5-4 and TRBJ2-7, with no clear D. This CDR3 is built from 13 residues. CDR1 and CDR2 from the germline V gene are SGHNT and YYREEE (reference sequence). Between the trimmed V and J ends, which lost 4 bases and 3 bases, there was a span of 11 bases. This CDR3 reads CASSTPNGYEQYF. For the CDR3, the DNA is TGTGCCAGCAGCACCCCGAACGGCTACGAGCAGTACTTC.

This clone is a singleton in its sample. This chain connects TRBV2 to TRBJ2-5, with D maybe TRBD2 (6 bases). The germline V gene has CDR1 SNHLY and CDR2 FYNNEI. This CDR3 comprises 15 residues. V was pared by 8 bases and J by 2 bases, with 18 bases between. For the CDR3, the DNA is TGTGCCAGCTCTACTAGCACCTACTATCAAGAGACCCAGTACTTC. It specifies CASSTSTYYQETQYF.

The CDR3: CASSYPRAAGERGEQFF. DNA of the CDR3: TGTGCCAGCAGCTATCCCCGGGCAGCGGGAGAAAGAGGTGAGCAGTTCTTC. V is TRBV5-4 and J is TRBJ2-1; 8 bases agree with TRBD2. The trim removed 3 bases at V and 9 bases at J, leaving 17 bases unmatched. The CDR3 is 17 amino acids. Germline V gives CDR1 SGHNT, CDR2 YYREEE (reference sequence).